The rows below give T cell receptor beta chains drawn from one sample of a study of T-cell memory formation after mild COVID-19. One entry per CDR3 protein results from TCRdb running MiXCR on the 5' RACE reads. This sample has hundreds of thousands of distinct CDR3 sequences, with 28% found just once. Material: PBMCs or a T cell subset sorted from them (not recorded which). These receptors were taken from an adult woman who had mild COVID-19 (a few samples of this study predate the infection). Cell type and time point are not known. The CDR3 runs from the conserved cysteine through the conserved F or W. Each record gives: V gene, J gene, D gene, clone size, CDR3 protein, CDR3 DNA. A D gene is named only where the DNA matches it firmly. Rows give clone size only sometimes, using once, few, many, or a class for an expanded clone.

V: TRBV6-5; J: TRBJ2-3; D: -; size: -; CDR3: CASSYSEATSTDTQYF; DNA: TGTGCCAGCAGTTACTCGGAAGCGACTAGCACAGATACGCAGTATTTT
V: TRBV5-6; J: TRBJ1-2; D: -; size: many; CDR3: CASSLGRYYGYTF; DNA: TGTGCCAGCAGCCTCGGACGGTACTATGGCTACACCTTC
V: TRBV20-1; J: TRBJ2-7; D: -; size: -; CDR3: CSARARDHSYEQYF; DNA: TGCAGTGCTAGGGCTAGGGACCACTCCTACGAGCAGTACTTC
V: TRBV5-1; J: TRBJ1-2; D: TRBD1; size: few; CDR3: CASSVTGVGYTF; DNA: TGCGCCAGCAGCGTCACAGGGGTCGGCTACACCTTC
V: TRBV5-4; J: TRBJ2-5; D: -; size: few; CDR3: CASSVGFETQYF; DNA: TGTGCCAGCAGCGTCGGGTTTGAGACCCAGTACTTC
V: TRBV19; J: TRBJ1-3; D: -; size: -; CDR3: CASRRYSGNTIYF; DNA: TGTGCCAGTCGGAGGTACTCTGGAAACACCATATATTTT
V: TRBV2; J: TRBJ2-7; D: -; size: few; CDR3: CASSGSPYGTYEQYF; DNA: TGTGCCAGCAGTGGAAGCCCCTACGGCACCTACGAGCAGTACTTC
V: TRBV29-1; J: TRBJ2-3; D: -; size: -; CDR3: CSVGEQSDTQYF; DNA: TGCAGCGTTGGTGAACAGTCAGATACGCAGTATTTT
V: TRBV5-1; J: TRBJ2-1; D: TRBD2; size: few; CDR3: CASSLLPSGNNEQFF; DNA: TGCGCCAGCAGCTTGTTGCCTAGCGGAAACAATGAGCAGTTCTTC
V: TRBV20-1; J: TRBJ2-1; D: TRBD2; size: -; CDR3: CSARVLPLAGGLNNEQFF; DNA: TGCAGTGCTAGAGTTCTTCCCCTAGCGGGGGGACTTAACAATGAGCAGTTCTTC
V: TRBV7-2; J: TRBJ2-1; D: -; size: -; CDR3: CASSSGLISYNEQFF; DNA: TGTGCCAGCAGCTCAGGACTGATCTCCTACAATGAGCAGTTCTTC
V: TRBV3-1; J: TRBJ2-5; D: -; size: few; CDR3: CASSGGHKTQYF; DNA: TGTGCCAGCAGCGGGGGACACAAGACCCAGTACTTC
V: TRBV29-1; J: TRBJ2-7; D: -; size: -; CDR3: CSAGEGIYEQYF; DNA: TGCAGCGCGGGAGAGGGCATCTACGAGCAGTACTTC
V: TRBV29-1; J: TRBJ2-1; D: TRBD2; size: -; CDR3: CSAPTLRLAGPDEQFF; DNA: TGCAGCGCCCCCACTCTCCGACTAGCGGGGCCGGATGAGCAGTTCTTC
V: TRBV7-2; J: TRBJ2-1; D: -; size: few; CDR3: CASSSTGSYNEQFF; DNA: TGTGCCAGCAGCTCGACAGGCTCCTACAATGAGCAGTTCTTC
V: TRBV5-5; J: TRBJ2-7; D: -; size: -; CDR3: CASSLFHRDEQYF; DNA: TGTGCCAGCAGCTTGTTCCATCGAGACGAGCAGTACTTC
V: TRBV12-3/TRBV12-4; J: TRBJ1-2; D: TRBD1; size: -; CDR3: CASTLTGSDGYTF; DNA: TGTGCCAGCACCCTGACAGGGAGCGATGGCTACACCTTC
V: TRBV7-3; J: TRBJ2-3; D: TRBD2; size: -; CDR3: CASSSQAGAGTDTQYF; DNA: TGTGCCAGCAGCTCCCAAGCGGGAGCCGGAACAGATACGCAGTATTTT
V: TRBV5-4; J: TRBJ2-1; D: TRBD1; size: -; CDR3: CASSPWGTGAEQFF; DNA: TGTGCCAGCAGCCCTTGGGGGACAGGGGCTGAGCAGTTCTTC
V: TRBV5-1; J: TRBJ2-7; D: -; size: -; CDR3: CASKSGPRGASYEQYF; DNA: TGCGCCAGCAAGAGCGGCCCCAGGGGGGCCTCCTACGAGCAGTACTTC
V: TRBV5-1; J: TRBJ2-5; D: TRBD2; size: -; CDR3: CASSSPGGGETQYF; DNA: TGCGCCAGCAGCTCCCCGGGCGGGGGAGAGACCCAGTACTTC
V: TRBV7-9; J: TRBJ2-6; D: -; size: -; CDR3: CASKEANSGANVLTF; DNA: TGTGCCAGCAAGGAGGCGAACTCTGGGGCCAACGTCCTGACTTTC
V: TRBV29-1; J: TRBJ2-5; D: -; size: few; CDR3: CSVDRGQETQYF; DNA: TGCAGCGTTGACAGGGGACAAGAGACCCAGTACTTC
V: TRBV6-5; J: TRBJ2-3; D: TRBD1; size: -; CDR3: CASSLGTVNTDTQYF; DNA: TGTGCCAGCAGTCTAGGGACAGTGAACACAGATACGCAGTATTTT
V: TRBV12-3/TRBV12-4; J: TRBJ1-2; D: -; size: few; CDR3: CASSLGFLGGYTF; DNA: TGTGCCAGCAGTTTGGGCTTCCTTGGGGGCTACACCTTC
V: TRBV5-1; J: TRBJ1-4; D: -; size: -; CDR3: CASSLGPTAALEKLFF; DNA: TGCGCCAGCAGCTTGGGCCCGACAGCCGCCCTAGAAAAACTGTTTTTT
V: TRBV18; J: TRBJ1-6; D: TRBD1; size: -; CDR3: CASSLTGGSSPLHF; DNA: TGTGCCAGCTCACTTACAGGGGGTAGCTCACCCCTCCACTTT
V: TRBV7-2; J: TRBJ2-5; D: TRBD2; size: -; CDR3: CASSFSSGGETQYF; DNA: TGTGCCAGCAGCTTCTCTAGCGGGGGCGAGACCCAGTACTTC
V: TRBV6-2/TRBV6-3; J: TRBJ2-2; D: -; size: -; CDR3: CASSYWTGELFF; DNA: TGTGCCAGCAGTTACTGGACCGGGGAGCTGTTTTTT
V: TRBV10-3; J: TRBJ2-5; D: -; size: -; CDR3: CAIRDTGARRETQYF; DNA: TGTGCCATCAGAGACACCGGGGCCCGGAGGGAGACCCAGTACTTC
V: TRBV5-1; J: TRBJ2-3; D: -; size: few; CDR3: CASSLEGPAIDTQYF; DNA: TGCGCCAGCAGCTTGGAAGGCCCCGCGATAGATACGCAGTATTTT
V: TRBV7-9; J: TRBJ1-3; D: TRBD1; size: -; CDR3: CASSYPGQGRNTIYF; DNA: TGTGCCAGCAGCTATCCGGGACAGGGCAGAAACACCATATATTTT
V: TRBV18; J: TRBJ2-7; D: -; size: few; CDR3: CASSPIGVEQYF; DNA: TGTGCCAGCTCACCTATTGGGGTCGAGCAGTACTTC
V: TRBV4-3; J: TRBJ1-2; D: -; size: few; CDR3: CASSRSDRSNYGYTF; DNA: TGCGCCAGCAGCCGATCAGACAGGTCGAACTATGGCTACACCTTC
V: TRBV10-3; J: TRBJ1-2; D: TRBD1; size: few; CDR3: CAISEATGGNTF; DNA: TGTGCCATCAGTGAGGCGACAGGGGGCAACACCTTC
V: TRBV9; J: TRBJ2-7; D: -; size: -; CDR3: CASSVGDLYEQYF; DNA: TGTGCCAGCAGCGTAGGGGACCTTTACGAGCAGTACTTC